This TCR beta chain was sequenced during a study of blood T cell repertoires in COVID-19. In the original analysis: Counts of nucleated cells, estimated from reference gene primer amplification, were obtained. Method: immunoSEQ multiplex PCR; TCRdb's copy keeps in-frame clones and lacks some. V and J calls and clone size follow that table, whereas D and trimming were derived from the DNA. Here the sample spans approximately 240,000 clones, 80% to 85% being singletons. Per the germline V gene, CDR1 is MNHNS and CDR2 is SASEGT. V was clipped by 2 bases and J by 3 bases; unmatched bases: 7. CDR3 size: 16 residues.

Source material: peripheral blood. This chain uses TRBV6-1 with TRBJ1-3; 7 bases map to TRBD1. This clonotype originated in a woman in her sixties with acute or convalescent COVID-19. The CDR3 DNA follows: TGTGCCAGCAGTGAACCCGACAGGGCGCGTGGAAACACCATATATTTT. The encoded protein is CASSEPDRARGNTIYF.